Listed below are T cell receptor beta chains from one sample, sequenced in a study of cytotoxic CD8 clonotypes in ibrutinib-treated CLL. The table came from immunoSEQ multiplex PCR; TCRdb's copy has only in-frame clones and leaves some out. Of about 140,000 clones in the sample, roughly 90% were seen once. Sequencing used PBMCs, obtained after 12 months of ibrutinib treatment. The source is a human donor with chronic lymphocytic leukemia. Both conserved end residues are part of each CDR3. The D gene is left open where the match is weak. Clone size is shown for a subset of rows, as once, few, many or a class of expanded clone.

DNA | CDR3 | D | size | J | V
TGTGCCAGCAGCCAAGAGGAGGCCGGGGAGCTGTTTTTT | CASSQEEAGELFF | . | . | TRBJ2-2 | TRBV14
TGTGCCAGTAGTCCGCCCCAGGACAGGGGCGAAAAACTGTTTTTT | CASSPPQDRGEKLFF | TRBD1 | . | TRBJ1-4 | TRBV19
TGTGCCAGCAGTCGGGGTGGGCTAGCGGCCTACAATGAGCAGTTCTTC | CASSRGGLAAYNEQFF | TRBD2 | . | TRBJ2-1 | TRBV28
TGTGCCAGCAGCGCGGTTCTAGCGCCCAGGGGGAATGAGCAGTTCTTC | CASSAVLAPRGNEQFF | . | . | TRBJ2-1 | TRBV7-9
TGTGCCAGCAGTTTTACGGCGGAGGACGAGCAGTACTTC | CASSFTAEDEQYF | . | . | TRBJ2-7 | TRBV27
TGTGCCAGCAGTTTACTATCCAGATACGGCGAGCAGTACTTC | CASSLLSRYGEQYF | . | . | TRBJ2-7 | TRBV27
TGTGCCAGCACTGGACAGGCAGAGACCCAGTACTTC | CASTGQAETQYF | TRBD1 | . | TRBJ2-5 | TRBV6-5
TGTGCCAGCAGCTTAGTGTCCATTAGCACAGATACGCAGTATTTT | CASSLVSISTDTQYF | . | . | TRBJ2-3 | TRBV7-2
TGTGCCAGCAGTTTAGTAGGGACCAATCAGCCCCAGCATTTT | CASSLVGTNQPQHF | . | . | TRBJ1-5 | TRBV28
TGTGCCAGCAGCCTCCCGGGAGCGGGAGCGGGCGAGCAGTACTTC | CASSLPGAGAGEQYF | TRBD2 | . | TRBJ2-7 | TRBV11-2
TGTGCCAGCAGCCCTCGCTGGGCCGAGCACAATGAGCAGTTCTTC | CASSPRWAEHNEQFF | . | . | TRBJ2-1 | TRBV7-3
TGCAGCGTTGAAGACAGTTGGGAGGCCCAGTACTTC | CSVEDSWEAQYF | . | . | TRBJ2-5 | TRBV29-1
TGTGCCAGCTCACCGGGACAGGGCTCCATAAATGGCTACACCTTC | CASSPGQGSINGYTF | TRBD1 | . | TRBJ1-2 | TRBV18
TGTGCTAGTGGTTCCGAGGGGGGTGGCTACACCTTC | CASGSEGGGYTF | . | . | TRBJ1-2 | TRBV12-5
TGTGCCACTCAAGAATATACGAACACCGGGGAGCTGTTTTTT | CATQEYTNTGELFF | . | . | TRBJ2-2 | TRBV2
TGTGCCAGTAGTATATCTAGCGGAAACACAGATACGCAGTATTTT | CASSISSGNTDTQYF | TRBD2 | . | TRBJ2-3 | TRBV19
TGTGCCAGCAGCGCTAGCGGCCTGAACACAGATACGCAGTATTTT | CASSASGLNTDTQYF | TRBD2 | once | TRBJ2-3 | TRBV7-9
TGTGCCAGCAGTTTATCCGCAGCCCAGGCTGGGGCCAACGTCCTGACTTTC | CASSLSAAQAGANVLTF | . | . | TRBJ2-6 | TRBV27
TGTGCCAGCAGCCCCGGGGTAGCTTTGGAGCAGTACTTC | CASSPGVALEQYF | . | . | TRBJ2-7 | TRBV11-3
TGTGCCAGCAGTTTTAAAGGGACGCGACTAGCGGGTTACAATGAGCAGTTCTTC | CASSFKGTRLAGYNEQFF | TRBD2 | . | TRBJ2-1 | TRBV27
TGTGCCAGCAGCTTGGTAGAGAACACTGAAGCTTTCTTT | CASSLVENTEAFF | . | . | TRBJ1-1 | TRBV7-3
TGTGCCAGCAGTGATCCGGGACTAGGTTACAATGAGCAGTTCTTC | CASSDPGLGYNEQFF | TRBD2 | once | TRBJ2-1 | TRBV28
TGTGCCAGCAGCTTAGGGATTGGGGCCATGAACACTGAAGCTTTCTTT | CASSLGIGAMNTEAFF | . | . | TRBJ1-1 | TRBV7-8
TGTGCCACCAGCAGGGACGGGGGACAAGAGACCCAGTACTTC | CATSRDGGQETQYF | . | . | TRBJ2-5 | TRBV15
TGTGCCCGAGCAGCTTGGGACTGGGCTACAGATACGCAGTATTTT | CARAAWDWATDTQYF | . | . | TRBJ2-3 | TRBV21-1
TGTGCCAGCAGTGACAGTCCCCAGGGGTGGTACGAGCAGTACTTC | CASSDSPQGWYEQYF | . | . | TRBJ2-7 | TRBV6-1
TGTGCCAGCAGTATTAGCGGGCCGTGGTCAGATACGCAGTATTTT | CASSISGPWSDTQYF | TRBD2 | . | TRBJ2-3 | TRBV6-5
TGTGCCAGCAGCTTAGCCTGGACAGGTGGCACCGGGGAGCTGTTTTTT | CASSLAWTGGTGELFF | TRBD1 | . | TRBJ2-2 | TRBV7-9
TGCAGCGTTGGATTTAGCGGTGAGACCCAGTACTTC | CSVGFSGETQYF | . | . | TRBJ2-5 | TRBV29-1
TGCAGCGGCTCCTCAGGGGCCGTCCAGCATTTT | CSGSSGAVQHF | . | . | TRBJ1-5 | TRBV29-1
TGTGCCAGCAGCTTACAACTAGCGGGAGCTAGTGAGCAGTTCTTC | CASSLQLAGASEQFF | TRBD2 | . | TRBJ2-1 | TRBV7-3
TGTGCCAGCAAGCCGACTGGGACCGGGGAGCTGTTTTTT | CASKPTGTGELFF | . | . | TRBJ2-2 | TRBV25-1
TGTGCCTGGAGTGGGTCAGCTCATAGCAATCAGCCCCAGCATTTT | CAWSGSAHSNQPQHF | . | few | TRBJ1-5 | TRBV30
TGTGCCAGCAGCTTAGGAGGCCTAGCGGGAGGAAGTTTAACCTACGAGCAGTACTTC | CASSLGGLAGGSLTYEQYF | TRBD2 | . | TRBJ2-7 | TRBV7-9
TGTGCCAGCAGTTTTCTTGGCGGGAATAGCTACGAGCAGTACTTC | CASSFLGGNSYEQYF | . | . | TRBJ2-7 | TRBV28
TGTGCCAGCAATAGCGGGATCCCTTACAATGAGCAGTTCTTC | CASNSGIPYNEQFF | TRBD2 | . | TRBJ2-1 | TRBV19
TGTGCCAGCAGACCCCACACGGGAACCTATGGCTACACCTTC | CASRPHTGTYGYTF | . | . | TRBJ1-2 | TRBV6-5
TGTGCCACCAGCAGAGATTCCGGGGCAAATCAGCCCCAGCATTTT | CATSRDSGANQPQHF | . | . | TRBJ1-5 | TRBV15
TGTGCCAGTAGTATAGGGGCGTTTAGCAATCAGCCCCAGCATTTT | CASSIGAFSNQPQHF | . | . | TRBJ1-5 | TRBV19
TGTGCCAGCAGCTTGGGCCTTGGAGAGGGCGAGCAGTACTTC | CASSLGLGEGEQYF | . | . | TRBJ2-7 | TRBV9
TGTGCCAGCAGATCAACCAGGGCAGCCACCTATCAGCCCCAGCATTTT | CASRSTRAATYQPQHF | . | few | TRBJ1-5 | TRBV27
TGTGCCAGCAGTAAAACAGGGGATACGCAGTATTTT | CASSKTGDTQYF | . | . | TRBJ2-3 | TRBV6-6
TGTGCCAGCAGTGGAGGATACGGGGAGACTGAGCAGTTCTTC | CASSGGYGETEQFF | . | once | TRBJ2-1 | TRBV6-5
TGCGCCAGCAGCCCGGTCTTTGGGGATAGCTCCTACAATGAGCAGTTCTTC | CASSPVFGDSSYNEQFF | . | . | TRBJ2-1 | TRBV4-3
TGTGCCAGCAGTTGGGAGGGGGTAGAAGCTTTCTTT | CASSWEGVEAFF | . | . | TRBJ1-1 | TRBV28
TGCGCCAGCAGCTTCAATGCAGGGGTATCGCGTAGGACTGAAGCTTTCTTT | CASSFNAGVSRRTEAFF | . | . | TRBJ1-1 | TRBV5-1
TGTGCCACCAGCAGAGAATTGACCACGGCTGGAAACACCATATATTTT | CATSRELTTAGNTIYF | . | . | TRBJ1-3 | TRBV15
TGCGCCAGCAGCAACACCCGGGACAGTAATGAAAAACTGTTTTTT | CASSNTRDSNEKLFF | TRBD1 | once | TRBJ1-4 | TRBV5-1
TGTGCCAGCAGGCCGACAGGGGAAAACACTGAAGCTTTCTTT | CASRPTGENTEAFF | TRBD1 | . | TRBJ1-1 | TRBV7-9